One sample yielded the 11 T cell receptor beta chains listed below, sequenced in a study of T cells in Graves' hyperthyroidism and ophthalmopathy. Template material for amplifying TCR beta CDR3 regions consisted of RNA transcripts. TCR CDR3 regions were first amplified by RT-PCR with HTBI primers. MiXCR was run by TCRdb on the multiplex PCR reads, yielding one entry per CDR3 protein. Among about 720,000 distinct CDR3 sequences, 16% were seen once, and the ten largest hold under 10%. The sequenced sample was blood. Receptor source: a man aged 18 to 35 with Graves' hyperthyroidism.

This clonotype was seen only a few times. DNA for the CDR3: TGTGCCAGCAGTCCAGAAGGAACCTCTGGCCACGAGCAGTACTTC. This encodes CASSPEGTSGHEQYF. V and J are TRBV27 and TRBJ2-7; D unclear. Germline CDR1 reads MNHEY; CDR2 reads SMNVEV (reference sequence). Trimming removed 5 bases at V and 5 bases at J, with 19 bases between. The CDR3 is 15 residues long.

This clonotype was detected ten times or more. The V gene is TRBV9, the J gene TRBJ2-5; possible D gene TRBD1, 6 bases. Germline loops: CDR1 SGDLS, CDR2 YYNGEE. This CDR3 is 17 amino acids long. V lost 0 bases and J 2 bases, leaving 17 bases between the germline ends. The chain's CDR3 is CASSVGYRKDSQETQYF. DNA of the CDR3: TGTGCCAGCAGCGTAGGGTACCGGAAGGACAGTCAAGAGACCCAGTACTTC. The full variable domain, in which reference TRBV9 and TRBJ2-5 provide the parts outside the CDR3, is DSGVTQTPKHLITATGQRVTLRCSPRSGDLSVYWYQQSLDQGLQFLIQYYNGEERAKGNILERFSAQQFPDLHSELNLSSLELGDSALYFCASSVGYRKDSQETQYFGPGTRLLVL.

At least ten counts were recorded for this clonotype. The V gene is TRBV11-2, the J gene TRBJ2-3; 10 nucleotides line up with TRBD2. Germline V gene data show CDR1 as SGHAT and CDR2 as FQNNGV. CDR3 length equals 17 residues. The V and J ends lost 5 bases and 3 bases, in that order; junction bases with no gene match: 11. In DNA, the CDR3 is TGTGCCAGCAGCCCTGCTTTGATAGCGGGAGGTACAGATACGCAGTATTTT. Translating gives CASSPALIAGGTDTQYF.

V usage is TRBV19 and J usage is TRBJ1-1; D possibly corresponds to TRBD1 (5 bases). The ends were cut back, 8 bases at V and 6 bases at J, with 16 bases in the middle. This CDR3 spans 13 amino acids. In germline, CDR1 is LNHDA, CDR2 SQIVND (reference sequence). CDR3 DNA: TGTGCCAGTTTCAGGGACGATGGAGCTGAAGCTTTCTTT. This encodes CASFRDDGAEAFF.

The chain joins TRBV5-1 to TRBJ1-1; 8 positions match TRBD1. Trimming removed 0 bases from V and 10 bases from J; junction bases left unmatched: 8. The CDR3 runs 14 residues. Germline values: CDR1 SGHRS, CDR2 YFSETQ. The CDR3 spells CASSLARQGAGAFF. In DNA, the CDR3 is TGCGCCAGCAGCTTGGCTCGGCAGGGGGCGGGAGCTTTCTTT.

This sequence joins TRBV7-2 and TRBJ1-2; no clear D. Germline V gene lookup returns CDR1 SGHTA and CDR2 FQGNSA. Trimming left V 0 bases short and J 8 bases short, with 10 bases between. This CDR3 is built from 13 residues. The CDR3 loop is CASSLAWARGYTF. The CDR3 DNA reads TGTGCCAGCAGCTTAGCGTGGGCCCGAGGCTACACCTTC.

This clonotype was seen more than once but under ten times. CDR3 nucleotide sequence: TGTGCCAGCGTACATGCAGATAACTATGGCTACACCTTC. Amino acids: CASVHADNYGYTF. V gene TRBV19 combines with J gene TRBJ1-2; no clear D gene. V lost 9 bases to trimming and J lost 1 base, with 12 bases between them. CDR3 length equals 13 residues. Germline V lookup: CDR1 LNHDA, CDR2 SQIVND (reference sequence).

This clonotype appeared a few times. The J gene is TRBJ2-1, the V gene TRBV29-1, with no clear D. V lost 4 bases, J lost 5 bases, and 6 bases lay in between. The CDR3 spans 11 residues. Germline CDR1 is SQVTM and CDR2 is ANQGSEA. This CDR3 reads CSVVGDNEQFF. The CDR3 DNA follows: TGCAGCGTTGTAGGAGACAATGAGCAGTTCTTC.

The table lists this clonotype with a few counts. The junction does not match germline at one end; this may be a read error. This chain joins TRBV11-2 and TRBJ2-7; D gene ambiguous. Germline V gene lookup returns CDR1 SGHAT and CDR2 FQNNGV. This CDR3 region has 15 residues. CDR3 sequence reads: CASSLGPGITYERYF. Here the CDR3 DNA reads TGTGCCAGCAGCTTAGGTCCAGGTATAACCTACGAGCGGTACTTC.

In the case of this clonotype: Possible read error: a much larger clone is one base away. This rearrangement joins TRBV7-3 to TRBJ2-1; 15 nucleotides match TRBD2. From germline, CDR1 is SGHTA and CDR2 FQGTGA. The CDR3 is 20 residues long. DNA for the CDR3: TGTGCCAGCAGCTCACACCCCGGACTAGCGGGAGGGTGGTCCTACAATGAGCAGTCCTTC. Translated, it gives CASSSHPGLAGGWSYNEQSF.

Ten or more counts support this clonotype. CDR3 coding DNA: TGTGCCAGCAGCCCCCAACGAACCAATGTGCTGGGCAATCAGCCCCAGCATTTT. Its protein is CASSPQRTNVLGNQPQHF. This sequence joins TRBV7-2 and TRBJ1-5; D is unclear. This CDR3 spans 18 amino acids. CDR1 is SGHTA and CDR2 is FQGNSA in the germline V gene. V lost 5 bases, J lost 2 bases, and 22 bases lay in between. Full variable domain (missing parts from reference TRBV7-2 and TRBJ1-5): GAGVSQSPSNKVTEKGKDVELRCDPISGHTALYWYRQSLGQGLEFLIYFQGNSAPDKSGLPSDRFSAERTGGSVSTLTIQRTQQEDSAVYLCASSPQRTNVLGNQPQHFGDGTRLSIL.